This T cell receptor beta chain came from a study of siplizumab effects on memory and regulatory T cells. Germline V gene data show CDR1 as SNHLY and CDR2 as FYNNEI. CDR3 length equals 12 residues. The data were produced by immunoSEQ multiplex PCR, yet TCRdb's version contains in-frame clones alone and is incomplete. The table records some 15,000 clones, more than 40% of them present only once. As regards this clone: What it recognizes is unknown.

Coculture of mixed lymphocyte reaction cells was performed at 37°C for roughly six days. This sequence originates from a human donor in good health; the cells came from an allogeneic mixed lymphocyte reaction. The chain uses TRBV2 and TRBJ2-5; D is ambiguous. The DNA end is more similar to TRBJ2-7, so the J call may be wrong. The sample consisted of CFSE-low (dividing) CD4+ T cells sorted from an allogeneic mixed lymphocyte reaction. CDR3 protein: CASSEVGYEQYF. CDR3 nucleotide sequence: TGTGCCAGCAGTGAAGTTGGCTACGAGCAGTACTTC.